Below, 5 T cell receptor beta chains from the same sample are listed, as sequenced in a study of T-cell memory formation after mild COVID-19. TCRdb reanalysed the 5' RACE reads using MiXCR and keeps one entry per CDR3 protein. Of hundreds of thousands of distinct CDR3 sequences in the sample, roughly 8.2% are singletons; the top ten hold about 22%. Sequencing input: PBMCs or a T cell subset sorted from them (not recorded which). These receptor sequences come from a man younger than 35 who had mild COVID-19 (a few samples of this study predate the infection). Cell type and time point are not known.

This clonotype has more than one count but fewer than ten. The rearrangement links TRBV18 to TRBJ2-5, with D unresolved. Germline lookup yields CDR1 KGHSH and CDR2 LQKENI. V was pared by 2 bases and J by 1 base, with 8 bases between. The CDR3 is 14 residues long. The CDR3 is CASSPIQPQETQYF. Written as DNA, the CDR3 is TGTGCCAGCTCACCAATTCAGCCCCAAGAGACCCAGTACTTC.

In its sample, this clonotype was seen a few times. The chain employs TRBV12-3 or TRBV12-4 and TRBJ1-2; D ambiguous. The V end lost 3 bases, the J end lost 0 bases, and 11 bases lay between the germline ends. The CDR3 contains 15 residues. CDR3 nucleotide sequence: TGTGCCAGCAGTTTTTCGCAGGTTGCTAACTATGGCTACACCTTC. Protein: CASSFSQVANYGYTF.

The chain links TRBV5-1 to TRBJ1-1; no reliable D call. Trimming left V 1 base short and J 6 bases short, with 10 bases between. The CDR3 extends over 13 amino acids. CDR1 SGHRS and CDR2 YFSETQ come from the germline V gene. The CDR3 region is CASSLISGAEAFF. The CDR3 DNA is TGCGCCAGCAGCTTGATTTCAGGCGCTGAAGCTTTCTTT.

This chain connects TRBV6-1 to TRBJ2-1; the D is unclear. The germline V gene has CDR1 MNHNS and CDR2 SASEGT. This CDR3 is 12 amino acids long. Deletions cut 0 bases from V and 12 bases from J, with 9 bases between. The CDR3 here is CASSEARSGQFF. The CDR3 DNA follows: TGTGCCAGCAGTGAAGCGCGGAGTGGGCAGTTCTTC.

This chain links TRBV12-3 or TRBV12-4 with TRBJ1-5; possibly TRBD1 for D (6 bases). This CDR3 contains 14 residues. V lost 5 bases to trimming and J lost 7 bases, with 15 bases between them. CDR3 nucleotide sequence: TGTGCCAGCAGTCTATCACAGGGCCGGCAGCCCCAGCATTTT. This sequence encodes CASSLSQGRQPQHF.